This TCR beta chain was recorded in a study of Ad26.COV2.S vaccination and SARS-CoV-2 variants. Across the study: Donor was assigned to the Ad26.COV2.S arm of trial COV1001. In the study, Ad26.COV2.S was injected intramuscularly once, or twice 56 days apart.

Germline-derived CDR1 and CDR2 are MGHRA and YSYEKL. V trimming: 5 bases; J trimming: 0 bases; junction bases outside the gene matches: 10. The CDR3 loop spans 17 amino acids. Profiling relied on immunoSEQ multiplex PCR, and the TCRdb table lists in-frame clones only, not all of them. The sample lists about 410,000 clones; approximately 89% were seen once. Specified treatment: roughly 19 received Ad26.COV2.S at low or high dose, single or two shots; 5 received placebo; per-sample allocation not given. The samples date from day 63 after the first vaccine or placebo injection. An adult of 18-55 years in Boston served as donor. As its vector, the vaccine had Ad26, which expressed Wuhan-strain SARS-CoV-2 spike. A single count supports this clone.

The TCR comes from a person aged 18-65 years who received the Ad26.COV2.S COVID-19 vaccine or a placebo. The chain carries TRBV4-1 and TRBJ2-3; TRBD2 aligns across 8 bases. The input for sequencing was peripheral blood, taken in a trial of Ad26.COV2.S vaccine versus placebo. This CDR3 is CASSFRRVAGSTDTQYF. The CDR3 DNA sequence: TGCGCCAGCAGCTTCAGGAGAGTAGCGGGAAGCACAGATACGCAGTATTTT.